Listed below are T cell receptor beta chains from one sample, sequenced in a study of CD8+ T cells in alopecia areata. Assay: immunoSEQ multiplex PCR; the TCRdb copy retains only in-frame clones and omits some. Of 200,000 to 250,000 clones in the sample, about 58% were seen once. The material was CD4+ T cells sorted from blood, obtained at week 4, from a patient treated with tofacitinib. Receptors originate from a human donor with alopecia areata. The CDR3 runs from the conserved cysteine through the conserved F or W. D genes are given only for firm matches. Expanded clones are given a class, and other clones once, few, many or no size at all.

d_call j_call v_call clone_size cdr3_aa cdr3_nt
. TRBJ2-2 TRBV19 . CATQRSGANTGELFF TGTGCCACCCAAAGGTCCGGAGCGAACACCGGGGAGCTGTTTTTT
. TRBJ2-3 TRBV29-1 few CSVSKMDSRDTQYF TGCAGCGTCTCCAAAATGGACAGTAGAGATACGCAGTATTTT
. TRBJ1-2 TRBV4-3 . CASSQDTWTDYGYTF TGCGCCAGCAGCCAAGATACCTGGACGGACTATGGCTACACCTTC
TRBD1 TRBJ1-2 TRBV28 . CASSSGTGDLSHGYTF TGTGCCAGCAGCTCCGGGACAGGGGATCTATCACATGGCTACACCTTC
. TRBJ1-4 TRBV19 few CASNASPGWDEKLFF TGTGCCAGTAACGCCTCGCCAGGATGGGATGAAAAACTGTTTTTT
. TRBJ2-1 TRBV11-3 . CASSDQGVQGVDEQFF TGTGCCAGCAGCGACCAGGGTGTCCAAGGAGTGGATGAGCAGTTCTTC
TRBD1 TRBJ2-5 TRBV5-1 once CASSQGTETQETQYF TGCGCCAGCAGCCAAGGGACAGAAACCCAAGAGACCCAGTACTTC
. TRBJ2-3 TRBV5-1 . CASSLTGDTQYF TGCGCCAGCAGCTTGACAGGGGATACGCAGTATTTT
. TRBJ2-5 TRBV30 . CAWSVGGETQYF TGTGCCTGGAGTGTCGGGGGAGAGACCCAGTACTTC
. TRBJ2-7 TRBV7-8 many CASGAGTVIYEQYF TGTGCCAGCGGTGCGGGAACAGTCATCTACGAGCAGTACTTC
TRBD1 TRBJ1-4 TRBV5-1 . CASSLEGQSNEKLFF TGCGCCAGCAGCTTGGAGGGACAGAGTAATGAAAAACTGTTTTTT
TRBD1 TRBJ1-2 TRBV4-2 . CASSPWTGGARKPNYGYTF TGTGCCAGCAGCCCCTGGACAGGGGGCGCGAGGAAGCCTAACTATGGCTACACCTTC
. TRBJ1-1 TRBV30 . CAWSERTVGTEAFF TGTGCCTGGAGTGAAAGGACAGTAGGCACTGAAGCTTTCTTT
. TRBJ2-7 TRBV15 . CATSRRSSRGYEQYF TGTGCCACCAGCAGGAGGTCGAGCAGGGGCTACGAGCAGTACTTC
. TRBJ2-3 TRBV7-6 once CASSLRDASTDTQYF TGTGCCAGCAGCTTAAGGGACGCTAGCACAGATACGCAGTATTTT
. TRBJ2-7 TRBV7-8 few CASSLDGLYEQYF TGTGCCAGCAGCTTAGATGGACTCTACGAGCAGTACTTC
. TRBJ2-1 TRBV7-6 . CASSLTAVTNEQFF TGTGCCAGCAGCTTAACCGCAGTCACCAATGAGCAGTTCTTC
. TRBJ2-5 TRBV7-2 once CASSLWGSIMQETQYF TGTGCCAGCAGCTTATGGGGGAGTATCATGCAAGAGACCCAGTACTTC
TRBD2 TRBJ2-3 TRBV7-8 . CASSLTSADTQYF TGTGCCAGCAGCTTAACTAGCGCAGATACGCAGTATTTT
TRBD1 TRBJ2-7 TRBV5-4 . CASSRWVGDSSYEQYF TGTGCCAGCAGTCGGTGGGTGGGGGACAGCTCCTACGAGCAGTACTTC
TRBD2 TRBJ2-3 TRBV4-3 . CASSPEVAGYTDTQYF TGCGCCAGCAGCCCCGAGGTAGCGGGATACACAGATACGCAGTATTTT
. TRBJ2-5 TRBV2 once CASRGFPETQYF TGTGCCAGCCGGGGGTTCCCAGAGACCCAGTACTTC
. TRBJ2-3 TRBV12-5 . CASGLKPSTDTQYF TGTGCTAGTGGTTTGAAACCTAGCACAGATACGCAGTATTTT
. TRBJ1-5 TRBV4-3 few CASSQGGGQPQHF TGCGCCAGCAGCCAAGGGGGGGGTCAGCCCCAGCATTTT
TRBD1 TRBJ2-7 TRBV2 . CASTIGQDSYEQYF TGTGCCAGCACTATCGGACAGGACTCCTACGAGCAGTACTTC
. TRBJ2-1 TRBV11-3 . CASSLSRGAYNEQFF TGTGCCAGCAGCTTATCTCGCGGGGCGTACAATGAGCAGTTCTTC
TRBD2 TRBJ2-7 TRBV7-2 . CASRWGGGSYEQYF TGTGCCAGCAGGTGGGGCGGGGGATCCTACGAGCAGTACTTC
TRBD1 TRBJ1-5 TRBV2 . CASNLQGGQSQPQHF TGTGCCAGCAACCTCCAGGGGGGTCAATCTCAGCCCCAGCATTTT
. TRBJ2-1 TRBV10-3 few CAISEDSFYNEQFF TGTGCCATCAGTGAGGACAGTTTCTACAATGAGCAGTTCTTC
. TRBJ2-5 TRBV7-8 . CASSLTGGRGQETQYF TGTGCCAGCAGCTTAACAGGCGGAAGGGGACAAGAGACCCAGTACTTC
TRBD1 TRBJ2-2 TRBV11-2 . CASSLEQGVVNTGELFF TGTGCCAGCAGCTTAGAACAGGGGGTCGTCAACACCGGGGAGCTGTTTTTT
. TRBJ1-5 TRBV15 . CATSRDLQGNQPQHF TGTGCCACCAGCAGAGATTTACAGGGAAATCAGCCCCAGCATTTT
. TRBJ2-4 TRBV29-1 . CSVSITGDIQYF TGCAGCGTGTCAATAACAGGAGACATTCAGTACTTC
. TRBJ2-3 TRBV4-3 . CASSQDLLAMNTDTQYF TGCGCCAGCAGCCAAGATCTGCTAGCGATGAACACAGATACGCAGTATTTT
. TRBJ1-2 TRBV5-1 . CASSSTPGEGSYTF TGCGCCAGCAGCTCGACCCCAGGGGAGGGAAGCTACACCTTC
. TRBJ2-1 TRBV29-1 few CSVDLMGQEPEQFF TGCAGCGTTGATTTGATGGGGCAGGAACCTGAGCAGTTCTTC
. TRBJ2-6 TRBV29-1 . CSVTGSISGANVLTF TGCAGCGTCACAGGTTCCATCTCTGGGGCCAACGTCCTGACTTTC
TRBD1 TRBJ1-1 TRBV23-1 . CASSRGSGTEAFF TGCGCCAGCAGCAGGGGGAGCGGGACTGAAGCTTTCTTT
. TRBJ1-4 TRBV29-1 few CSVGEAEKLFF TGCAGCGTTGGGGAAGCCGAAAAACTGTTTTTT
. TRBJ2-3 TRBV5-1 . CASSLEGDTQYF TGCGCCAGCAGCTTGGAGGGAGATACGCAGTATTTT
. TRBJ2-7 TRBV2 . CASKGAGYEQYF TGTGCCAGCAAGGGTGCAGGCTACGAGCAGTACTTC
. TRBJ1-1 TRBV5-1 . CASSLAPTGQNTEAFF TGCGCCAGCAGCTTGGCCCCGACAGGTCAGAACACTGAAGCTTTCTTT
. TRBJ2-1 TRBV10-3 few CATLREPNEQFF TGTGCCACGCTGAGGGAACCCAATGAGCAGTTCTTC
TRBD1 TRBJ1-6 TRBV7-2 . CASSLLTEGASPLHF TGTGCCAGCAGCTTATTAACGGAGGGGGCTTCACCCCTCCACTTT
. TRBJ1-6 TRBV7-2 . CASSHLLSDNSPLHF TGTGCCAGCAGCCACTTATTATCAGATAATTCACCCCTCCACTTT
. TRBJ2-1 TRBV29-1 few CSVEGWGGPSNEQFF TGCAGCGTGGAGGGGTGGGGGGGCCCCTCCAATGAGCAGTTCTTC
. TRBJ2-7 TRBV7-8 . CASSLVDVTSYEQYF TGTGCCAGCAGCTTAGTTGATGTTACCTCCTACGAGCAGTACTTC
. TRBJ2-2 TRBV10-1 few CASSEGTLGELFF TGCGCCAGCAGTGAGGGAACCCTCGGGGAGCTGTTTTTT